The next 13 T cell receptor beta chains were all read from a single sample in a study of shared clonotypes between healthy human individuals (dated by TCRdb to between 2020 and 2021). CD8 naive samples consisted of CD45RO-negative cells that were positively selected for CCR7, yielding a CD45RA+CCR7+ population without TemRA cells. The library relied on the immunoSEQ multiplex PCR assay. TCRdb mirrors the immuneACCESS table, restricted to in-frame sequences. Some clones are absent from its copies; in checked studies, under half trace to an unresolved V gene, and the reason for the others is unknown. The sample table lists about 2.2 million clones, about 93% of them with a count of one. The ten top clones hold roughly 1.7% of the sample. The material sequenced was naive CD8+ T cells from PBMCs. What this sample's cell subset or site label stands for: CD45RA+CCR7+. The receptors shown here come from a young man in good health. Some clones in this sample may be carry-over from other donors' samples.

The CDR3: CASSIRQGTHEQYF. The CDR3 bases are TGTGCCAGCAGCATCAGACAGGGTACCCACGAGCAGTACTTC. This chain links TRBV7-6 with TRBJ2-7; 7 bases are shared with TRBD1. The trim removed 5 bases at V and 5 bases at J, leaving 9 bases unmatched. This CDR3 contains 14 residues. Germline lookup yields CDR1 SGHVS and CDR2 FNYEAQ.

The J gene is TRBJ2-7, the V gene TRBV29-1; D gene ambiguous. This CDR3 has 12 residues. Germline V CDR1 and CDR2: SQVTM, ANQGSEA. V lost 4 bases to trimming and J lost 1 base, with 8 bases between them. The CDR3 sequence: CSVVSESYEQYF. In DNA form, the CDR3 reads TGCAGCGTTGTATCAGAATCCTACGAGCAGTACTTC.

This clone was observed a single time. This rearrangement joins TRBV6-6 to TRBJ1-1; a weak D match, TRBD1 (6 bases). The CDR3 is 14 amino acids. V lost 2 bases and J 1 base, leaving 8 bases between the germline ends. Germline V gives CDR1 MNHNY, CDR2 SVGAGI (reference sequence). The CDR3: CASSYLTGNTEAFF. CDR3 DNA: TGTGCCAGCAGTTACCTGACAGGGAACACTGAAGCTTTCTTT.

V usage is TRBV30 and J usage is TRBJ2-7; D is unresolved. The CDR3 contains 11 residues. Germline loops: CDR1 GTSNPN, CDR2 SVGIG (reference sequence). Between the trimmed V and J ends, which lost 4 bases and 5 bases, there was a span of 9 bases. CDR3 DNA sequence: TGTGCCTGGAATGACTCGGACGAGCAGTACTTC. This encodes CAWNDSDEQYF.

The chain couples TRBV7-2 to TRBJ1-2; D not resolved. Germline V lookup: CDR1 SGHTA, CDR2 FQGNSA. The CDR3 runs 13 residues. V lost 4 bases and J lost 3, with 9 bases in between. The CDR3 is CASSYLRDYGYTF. CDR3 DNA sequence: TGTGCCAGCAGCTACCTACGGGACTATGGCTACACCTTC. The complete variable domain, with remaining parts taken from reference TRBV7-2 and TRBJ1-2, reads GAGVSQSPSNKVTEKGKDVELRCDPISGHTALYWYRQSLGQGLEFLIYFQGNSAPDKSGLPSDRFSAERTGGSVSTLTIQRTQQEDSAVYLCASSYLRDYGYTFGSGTRLTVV.

The chain has TRBV27 and TRBJ1-2; D might be TRBD1 (5 bases). V was clipped by 4 bases and J by 0 bases, with 15 bases between them. Germline CDR1 is MNHEY and CDR2 is SMNVEV (reference sequence). The CDR3 sequence is 16 residues long. The CDR3 reads CASSSGTALPNYGYTF. CDR3 sequence (DNA): TGTGCCAGCAGTTCCGGGACGGCTCTTCCTAACTATGGCTACACCTTC.

This clone was picked up one time. The chain couples TRBV28 to TRBJ2-1, with 7 bases identical to TRBD1. CDR1 and CDR2 from the germline V gene are MDHEN and SYDVKM. The CDR3 extends over 15 amino acids. V was clipped by 6 bases and J by 3 bases; unmatched bases: 8. CDR3 bases: TGTGCCAGCAGGCCGGACAGGTGGGACTACAATGAGCAGTTCTTC. Translating it yields CASRPDRWDYNEQFF.

Remarks on this clone: Within the sample, other DNA sequences also encode this same CDR3. The chain couples TRBV4-1 to TRBJ2-5; D not resolved. This CDR3 has 13 residues. V was cut by 1 base and J by 5 bases, with 8 bases left in between. The germline CDR1 and CDR2 sequences are MGHRA and YSYEKL. CDR3 sequence reads: CASSQGRLETQYF. CDR3 in DNA: TGCGCCAGCAGCCAAGGTCGGCTGGAGACCCAGTACTTC.

CDR3 sequence: CASLRGQNSTQETQYF. The DNA of the CDR3 is TGTGCCAGCCTTAGGGGCCAAAACTCTACCCAAGAGACCCAGTACTTC. The chain has TRBV21-1 and TRBJ2-5; TRBD1, the table's D call, was not compared with the DNA. TRBV21-1 constitutes a pseudogene. The CDR3 sequence is 16 residues long.

The rearrangement links TRBV27 to TRBJ1-1; possible D gene TRBD1, 6 bases. CDR3 length equals 14 residues. Germline CDR1 is MNHEY and CDR2 is SMNVEV (reference sequence). V lost 3 bases to trimming and J lost 10 bases, with 18 bases between them. The CDR3 bases are TGTGCCAGCAGTTTGGCAGGGTTGCGAGGGGGAGCTTTCTTT. Its protein is CASSLAGLRGGAFF.

This chain connects TRBV6-5 to TRBJ2-3; 11 nucleotides line up with TRBD2. The CDR3 is 15 amino acids. The germline V gene encodes CDR1 MNHEY and CDR2 SVGAGI. J gave up 4 bases and V 0 bases, and 0 bases lay outside the gene matches. CDR3: CASSYSSGRADTQYF. CDR3 nucleotides: TGTGCCAGCAGTTACTCTAGCGGGAGGGCAGATACGCAGTATTTT.

A note on this clone: This same CDR3 is encoded by further DNA sequences in the sample. The chain links TRBV27 to TRBJ2-7, with TRBD1 matching over 10 bases. The J segment lost 4 bases and the V segment lost 3 bases, leaving 3 bases of the junction unmatched. CDR1 and CDR2 from the germline V gene are MNHEY and SMNVEV (reference sequence). There are 14 residues in the CDR3. The CDR3 DNA reads as TGTGCCAGCAGTTTCGGACAGGGGGGATACGAGCAGTACTTC. It codes for CASSFGQGGYEQYF.

V gene TRBV7-6 combines with J gene TRBJ2-3, with 10 nucleotides matching TRBD2. Germline loops: CDR1 SGHVS, CDR2 FNYEAQ. Germline trimming cut 4 bases from V and 6 bases from J; bases unmatched to any gene: 16. There are 18 residues in the CDR3. The CDR3 spells CASSSTRIAGGPRDTQYF. The CDR3 coding sequence is TGTGCCAGCAGCTCGACCCGAATAGCGGGAGGTCCCCGCGATACGCAGTATTTT.